This TCR beta chain came from a study of cytotoxic CD8 clonotypes in ibrutinib-treated CLL. Regarding the study as a whole: Sampling times (in sustained-remission versus progressing patients) were not the same. Clonality (at baseline) was higher than in age-matched healthy donors and tracked circulating CD8+ T-cell counts.

As for this clone: Its antigen is still unknown.

TCRdb keeps only in-frame clones here, not all; method: immunoSEQ multiplex PCR. Among approximately 100,000 clones listed, roughly 80% were seen once. Trimming pared 0 bases from V and 4 bases from J, leaving 13 bases between. Germline CDR1 and CDR2: SGHRS and YFSETQ. The CDR3 contains 15 residues. This TCR was sampled from a human donor with chronic lymphocytic leukemia. The source material was PBMCs, sampled after 12 months of ibrutinib treatment. The V and J genes are TRBV5-1 and TRBJ2-5, with D possibly matching TRBD2 (5 bases). The CDR3 bases are TGCGCCAGCAGCTTGGGTTCCGGGGATGGAGAGACCCAGTACTTC. This translates into CASSLGSGDGETQYF.